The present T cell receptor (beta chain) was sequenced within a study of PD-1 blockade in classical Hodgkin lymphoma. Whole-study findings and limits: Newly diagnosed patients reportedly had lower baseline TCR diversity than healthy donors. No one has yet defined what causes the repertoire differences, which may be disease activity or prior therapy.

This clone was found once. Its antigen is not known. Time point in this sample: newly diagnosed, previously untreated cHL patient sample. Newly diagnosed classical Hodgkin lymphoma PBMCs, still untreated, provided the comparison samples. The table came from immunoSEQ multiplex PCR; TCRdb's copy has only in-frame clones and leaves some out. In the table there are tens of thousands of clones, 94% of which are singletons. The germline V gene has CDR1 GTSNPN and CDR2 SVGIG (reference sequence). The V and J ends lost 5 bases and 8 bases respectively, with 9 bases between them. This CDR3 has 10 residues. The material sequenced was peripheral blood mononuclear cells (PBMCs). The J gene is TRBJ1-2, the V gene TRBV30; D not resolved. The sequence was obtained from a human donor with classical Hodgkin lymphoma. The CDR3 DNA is TGTGCCTGGTGGGGAACGGGCTACACCTTC. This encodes CAWWGTGYTF.